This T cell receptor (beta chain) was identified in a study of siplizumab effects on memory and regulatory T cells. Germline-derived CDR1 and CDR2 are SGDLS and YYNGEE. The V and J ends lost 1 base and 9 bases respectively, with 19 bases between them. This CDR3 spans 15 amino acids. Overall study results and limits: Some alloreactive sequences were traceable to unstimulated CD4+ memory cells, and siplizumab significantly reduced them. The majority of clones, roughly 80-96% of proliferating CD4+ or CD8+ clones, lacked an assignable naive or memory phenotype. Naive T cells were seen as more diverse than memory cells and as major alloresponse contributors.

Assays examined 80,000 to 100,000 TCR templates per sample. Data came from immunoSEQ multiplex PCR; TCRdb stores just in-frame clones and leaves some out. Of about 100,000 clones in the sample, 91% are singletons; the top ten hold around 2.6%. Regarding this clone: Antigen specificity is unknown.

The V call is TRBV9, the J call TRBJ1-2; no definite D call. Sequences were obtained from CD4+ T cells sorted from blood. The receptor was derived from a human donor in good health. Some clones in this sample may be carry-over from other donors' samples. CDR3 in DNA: TGTGCCAGCAGCGTATCAGTCGGGGTGGATGGAAGCTACACCTTC. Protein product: CASSVSVGVDGSYTF. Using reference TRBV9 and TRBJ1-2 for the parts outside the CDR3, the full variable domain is DSGVTQTPKHLITATGQRVTLRCSPRSGDLSVYWYQQSLDQGLQFLIQYYNGEERAKGNILERFSAQQFPDLHSELNLSSLELGDSALYFCASSVSVGVDGSYTFGSGTRLTVV.